This passage covers 3 T cell receptor beta chains from one sample sequenced in a study of monozygotic twins with inflammatory bowel disease. With the 5' RACE reads reprocessed, TCRdb shows one record per CDR3 protein and no DNA. The table for this sample gives some 400,000 distinct CDR3 sequences. The specimen sequenced was blood. These receptors originate from a human donor with ulcerative colitis or Crohn's disease, or a healthy co-twin of an affected twin (not recorded which).

The V call is TRBV18, the J call TRBJ1-1; TCRdb lists TRBD1, though no DNA is available to test this call. This CDR3 has 18 amino acids. Germline V gene data show CDR1 as KGHSH and CDR2 as LQKENI. The chain's CDR3 is CASSSYRGKGRKNTEAFF.

The chain employs TRBV7-9 and TRBJ2-3; the TRBD2 assignment by TCRdb is unverifiable without DNA. Germline CDR1 and CDR2: SEHNR and FQNEAQ (reference sequence). The CDR3 spans 17 residues. CDR3: CASSLRVSGGPGDTQYF. Full variable domain (missing parts from reference TRBV7-9 and TRBJ2-3): DTGVSQNPRHKITKRGQNVTFRCDPISEHNRLYWYRQTLGQGPEFLTYFQNEAQLEKSRLLSDRFSAERPKGSFSTLEIQRTEQGDSAMYLCASSLRVSGGPGDTQYFGPGTRLTVL.

The chain combines TRBV20-1 with TRBJ2-1; the D gene TCRdb calls, TRBD1, cannot be checked with no DNA. Germline CDR1 and CDR2: DFQATT and SNEGSKA (reference sequence). The CDR3 is 14 residues long. This CDR3 is CSARDSAPGNEQFF.